These T cell receptor beta chains were read from a single sample in a study of early T cells in non-severe SARS-CoV-2 infection. TCRdb re-called the 5' RACE reads with MiXCR, one entry per CDR3 protein. The sample lists some 48,000 distinct CDR3 sequences, over 3.5% occurring once. The sequenced material came from whole blood. All receptors come from an adult who was a healthcare worker with PCR-confirmed SARS-CoV-2 infection or an uninfected control (not recorded which). Each CDR3 is given with its conserved first and last residue. The order of the fields is CDR3 protein, CDR3 DNA, clone size, D gene, V gene, J gene, CDR3 length. The D gene is left open where the match is weak. Some rows have no size entry. The others give once, few or many, or a class for an expanded clone.

CATSDRGLAEAFF	TGTGCCACCAGTGATAGGGGGCTAGCTGAAGCTTTCTTT	-	TRBD1	TRBV24-1	TRBJ1-1	13
CASSDTRQSSYEQYF	TGTGCCAGCAGTGATACGCGACAAAGCTCCTACGAGCAGTACTTC	many	-	TRBV25-1	TRBJ2-7	15
CSARDSGAGGNEQFF	TGCAGTGCTAGGGATAGCGGGGCTGGAGGGAATGAGCAGTTCTTC	many	TRBD2	TRBV20-1	TRBJ2-1	15
CSAKGQRNTEAFF	TGCAGTGCCAAGGGGCAGAGGAACACTGAAGCTTTCTTT	many	-	TRBV20-1	TRBJ1-1	13
CSLAAQLRTEAFF	TGCAGCCTAGCCGCCCAGCTTAGGACTGAAGCTTTCTTT	many	-	TRBV20-1	TRBJ1-1	13
CASSLGGAETQYF	TGCGCCAGCAGCTTAGGGGGCGCAGAGACCCAGTACTTC	few	TRBD1	TRBV5-1	TRBJ2-5	13
CATKDRAVLAFF	TGTGCCACCAAAGACCGGGCCGTGTTAGCTTTCTTT	many	-	TRBV24-1	TRBJ1-1	12
CASSPGTGVNQPQHF	TGTGCCAGCAGTCCTGGGACAGGGGTGAATCAGCCCCAGCATTTT	many	TRBD1	TRBV12-3/TRBV12-4	TRBJ1-5	15
CALFKQTGELFF	TGTGCCCTATTCAAGCAGACCGGGGAGCTGTTTTTT	few	-	TRBV7-6	TRBJ2-2	12
CATRGGTGNEQFF	TGCGCCACCCGAGGGGGTACAGGCAATGAGCAGTTCTTC	many	-	TRBV5-1	TRBJ2-1	13
CASSFSGELFF	TGCGCCAGCAGCTTTTCCGGGGAGCTGTTTTTT	many	-	TRBV5-1	TRBJ2-2	11
CASSQAYGINEQFF	TGTGCCAGCAGCCAAGCTTATGGGATTAATGAGCAGTTCTTC	many	-	TRBV4-2	TRBJ2-1	14
CASSFRTSGISSYNEQFF	TGTGCCAGCAGTTTTAGGACTAGCGGGATAAGCTCCTACAATGAGCAGTTCTTC	many	TRBD2	TRBV12-3/TRBV12-4	TRBJ2-1	18
CASSSRDRVTEAFF	TGTGCCAGCAGTTCCCGGGACAGAGTTACTGAAGCTTTCTTT	-	TRBD1	TRBV27	TRBJ1-1	14
CASSTGTGQETQYF	TGTGCCAGTAGTACAGGGACAGGCCAAGAGACCCAGTACTTC	-	TRBD1	TRBV19	TRBJ2-5	14
CASSSVLAEQYF	TGTGCCAGCAGTTCTGTACTCGCCGAGCAGTACTTC	many	-	TRBV27	TRBJ2-7	12
CASSTSGTGNNEKLFF	TGTGCCAGCAGCACTAGTGGGACAGGGAATAATGAAAAACTGTTTTTT	many	TRBD1	TRBV7-2	TRBJ1-4	16
CATSRDRGASGNTIYF	TGTGCCACCAGCAGAGATCGAGGTGCCTCTGGAAACACCATATATTTT	-	-	TRBV15	TRBJ1-3	16
CASRQGEANYGYTF	TGTGCCAGCAGACAGGGGGAGGCTAACTATGGCTACACCTTC	many	TRBD1	TRBV27	TRBJ1-2	14
CASRKRGRPYNEQFF	TGTGCCAGCAGAAAAAGGGGAAGGCCCTACAATGAGCAGTTCTTC	many	-	TRBV2	TRBJ2-1	15
CASSSPTSSPEAFF	TGTGCCAGCAGCTCCCCCACCTCAAGCCCTGAAGCTTTCTTT	many	-	TRBV5-8	TRBJ1-1	14
CASSVVAGVGNEQFF	TGTGCCAGCAGCGTCGTGGCGGGAGTTGGGAATGAGCAGTTCTTC	many	TRBD2	TRBV7-2	TRBJ2-1	15
CSARLAGTTGELFF	TGCAGTGCTAGACTAGCGGGAACCACCGGGGAGCTGTTTTTT	many	TRBD2	TRBV20-1	TRBJ2-2	14
CASSLALDINYEQYF	TGTGCCAGCAGCTTAGCGCTAGACATTAACTACGAGCAGTACTTC	-	-	TRBV7-9	TRBJ2-7	15
CASSPPYRGLRMNTEAFF	TGTGCCAGCAGTCCGCCCTATCGGGGATTACGCATGAACACTGAAGCTTTCTTT	many	-	TRBV27	TRBJ1-1	18
CASSLPGHPVSGANVLTF	TGCGCCAGCAGCCTTCCGGGACACCCCGTCTCTGGGGCCAACGTCCTGACTTTC	many	-	TRBV4-1	TRBJ2-6	18
CASSYSMQGDSGNTIYF	TGTGCCAGCAGTTACTCGATGCAGGGGGACTCTGGAAACACCATATATTTT	many	TRBD1	TRBV6-6	TRBJ1-3	17
CASSFQGTEAFF	TGTGCCAGCAGTTTCCAGGGCACTGAAGCTTTCTTT	many	-	TRBV12-3/TRBV12-4	TRBJ1-1	12
CASSSEDRAYNEQFF	TGTGCCAGCAGCTCCGAGGACAGAGCCTACAATGAGCAGTTCTTC	many	-	TRBV5-6	TRBJ2-1	15
CASSLLAGGEDTQYF	TGCGCCAGCAGCTTACTAGCGGGAGGTGAGGATACGCAGTATTTT	many	TRBD2	TRBV4-1	TRBJ2-3	15
CASSLSSVWAVEQFF	TGTGCCAGCAGTTTATCCTCTGTCTGGGCGGTTGAGCAGTTCTTC	many	-	TRBV27	TRBJ2-1	15
CATRDLEGYTF	TGTGCCACCCGAGACCTGGAAGGCTACACCTTC	many	-	TRBV3-1	TRBJ1-2	11
CASSLGLNYGYTF	TGTGCCAGCAGCTTAGGTTTAAACTATGGCTACACCTTC	many	-	TRBV11-2	TRBJ1-2	13
CASSEALRGAAPLREKLFF	TGTGCCAGCAGTGAAGCGCTTCGTGGCGCAGCCCCCCTTCGGGAAAAACTGTTTTTT	many	-	TRBV6-1	TRBJ1-4	19
CSVLMGRGHEKLFF	TGCAGCGTCCTTATGGGCAGGGGGCATGAAAAACTGTTTTTT	many	TRBD1	TRBV29-1	TRBJ1-4	14
CASSPWDSGKNIQYF	TGTGCCAGCAGCCCGTGGGACAGTGGCAAAAACATTCAGTACTTC	many	TRBD1	TRBV5-6	TRBJ2-4	15
CASTGDDEKLFF	TGTGCCAGCACAGGGGATGATGAAAAACTGTTTTTT	-	TRBD1	TRBV19	TRBJ1-4	12
CASSLKGLNEKLFF	TGTGCCAGCAGCTTGAAGGGATTAAATGAAAAACTGTTTTTT	-	-	TRBV5-5	TRBJ1-4	14
CASSQGGQGGEKLFF	TGTGCCAGCAGCCAAGGAGGACAGGGAGGGGAAAAACTGTTTTTT	many	TRBD1	TRBV3-1	TRBJ1-4	15
CASSFLLPLLAGVSSTDTQYF	TGTGCCAGCAGTTTTCTTCTTCCGTTACTAGCGGGAGTGTCTAGCACAGATACGCAGTATTTT	many	TRBD2	TRBV12-3/TRBV12-4	TRBJ2-3	21
CASSLEPAGAGANVLTF	TGCGCCAGCAGCTTGGAGCCAGCGGGCGCTGGGGCCAACGTCCTGACTTTC	medium-sized	-	TRBV5-1	TRBJ2-6	17
CSARGDRSSYEQYF	TGCAGTGCTAGAGGGGACAGGAGCTCCTACGAGCAGTACTTC	many	TRBD1	TRBV20-1	TRBJ2-7	14
CATSDLLGPDTQYF	TGTGCCACCAGTGATTTGCTAGGGCCGGATACGCAGTATTTT	many	-	TRBV24-1	TRBJ2-3	14
CAISLPGEPEAFF	TGTGCCATCAGCCTACCGGGGGAACCTGAAGCTTTCTTT	few	-	TRBV10-3	TRBJ1-1	13
CASSLATPTDSTDTQYF	TGCGCCAGCAGCTTGGCCACTCCTACCGATTCCACAGATACGCAGTATTTT	few	-	TRBV5-1	TRBJ2-3	17
CASTGLAGSTDTQYF	TGTGCCAGCACGGGACTAGCGGGCAGCACAGATACGCAGTATTTT	-	TRBD2	TRBV7-9	TRBJ2-3	15
CASSQSGSAEAYEQYF	TGCGCCAGCAGTCAATCCGGGTCGGCGGAGGCTTACGAGCAGTACTTC	few	-	TRBV23-1	TRBJ2-7	16
CASSSLRVGRNIQYF	TGTGCCAGCAGCTCTCTGCGGGTCGGGAGGAACATTCAGTACTTC	many	TRBD2	TRBV11-2	TRBJ2-4	15
CASSSPRQGVTANYGYTF	TGTGCCAGCAGCTCACCCCGACAGGGGGTTACAGCTAACTATGGCTACACCTTC	many	TRBD1	TRBV11-2	TRBJ1-2	18
CASSLNTGNTEAFF	TGTGCCAGCAGCTTAAATACAGGGAACACTGAAGCTTTCTTT	many	-	TRBV7-9	TRBJ1-1	14
CASSLGTSGDTQYF	TGTGCCAGCAGCTTAGGAACTAGCGGGGATACGCAGTATTTT	few	TRBD2	TRBV11-2	TRBJ2-3	14